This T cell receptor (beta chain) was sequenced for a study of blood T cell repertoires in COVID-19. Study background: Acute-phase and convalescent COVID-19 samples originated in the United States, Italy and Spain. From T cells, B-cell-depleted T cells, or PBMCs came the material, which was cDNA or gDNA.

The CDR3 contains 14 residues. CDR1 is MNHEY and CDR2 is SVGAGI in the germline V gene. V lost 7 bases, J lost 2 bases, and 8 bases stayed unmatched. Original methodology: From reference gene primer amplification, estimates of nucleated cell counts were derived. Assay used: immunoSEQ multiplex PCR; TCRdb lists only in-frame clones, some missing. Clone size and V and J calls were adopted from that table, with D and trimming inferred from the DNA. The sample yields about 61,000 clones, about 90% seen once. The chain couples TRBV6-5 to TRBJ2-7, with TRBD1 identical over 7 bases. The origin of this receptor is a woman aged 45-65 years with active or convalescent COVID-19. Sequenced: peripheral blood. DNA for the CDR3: TGTGCCAGCACCAGGGGGATGGGCACCTACGAGCAGTACTTC. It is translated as CASTRGMGTYEQYF.